This T cell receptor (beta chain) was sequenced for a study of blood T cell repertoires in COVID-19. Overall study context: Sites in the United States, Italy and Spain provided acute and convalescent COVID-19 samples.

As processed by the authors: Estimated nucleated cell counts came from reference gene primer amplification. Profiling relied on immunoSEQ multiplex PCR, and the TCRdb table lists in-frame clones only, not all of them. That table gives V, J and clone size, and the DNA gave D and trimming. The data show about 140,000 clones, around 90% seen once. The trim removed 3 bases at V and 1 base at J, leaving 5 bases unmatched. This CDR3 is 15 amino acids long. In germline, CDR1 is KGHSH, CDR2 LQKENI. This clonotype was obtained from a woman aged 60-75 years with acute or convalescent COVID-19. This chain links TRBV18 with TRBJ2-5; 7 bases match TRBD1. The sample comprised peripheral blood. CDR3 sequence reads: CASSPSDRRQETQYF. CDR3 DNA: TGTGCCAGCTCACCCTCGGACAGGCGCCAAGAGACCCAGTACTTC.